Described below is a single T cell receptor beta chain sequence and its context. This sample was taken from a study of blood T cell repertoires in COVID-19. Overall study: The United States, Italy and Spain supplied acute and convalescent COVID-19 samples.

As processed by the authors: Reference gene primer amplification gave nucleated cell count estimates. The method was immunoSEQ multiplex PCR; TCRdb's version includes in-frame clones alone and lacks a portion of them. The D gene and trimming were derived from the DNA, and the V and J assignments and clone size from that table. The data hold roughly 400,000 clones, with about 90% observed a single time. This sequence was found in a woman aged 60-70 years with COVID-19, enrolled during active disease. Material for sequencing was peripheral blood.

In nucleotides, the CDR3 is TGTGCCAGCAGCTGGCGGTCGAACACTGAAGCTTTCTTT. Amino acid sequence: CASSWRSNTEAFF. This chain connects TRBV12-3 or TRBV12-4 to TRBJ1-1; D is unresolved. V was pared by 6 bases and J by 1 base, with 9 bases between. This CDR3 contains 13 residues.